This T cell receptor beta chain was documented in a study of T cells in Graves' hyperthyroidism and ophthalmopathy. This clonotype was counted many times. TCR beta CDR3 regions were amplified from RNA transcripts. An initial round of RT-PCR targeting the TCR CDR3 relied on the HTBI primer set. TCRdb used MiXCR to reprocess the multiplex PCR reads, holding one entry per CDR3 protein. The table records 450,000 to 650,000 distinct CDR3 sequences, approximately 15% of them present only once. CDR3 size: 13 residues. Germline CDR1 is GTSNPN and CDR2 is SVGIG (reference sequence). V was pared by 1 base and J by 4 bases, with 1 base of the junction left unmatched.

The sequencing sample was made of blood. V gene TRBV30 combines with J gene TRBJ1-5; 7 positions match TRBD1. This receptor was obtained from a woman aged 18 to 35 with Graves' ophthalmopathy. The CDR3 loop is CAWSETGNQPQHF. CDR3 nucleotides: TGTGCCTGGAGTGAGACAGGGAATCAGCCCCAGCATTTT. The whole variable domain, remainder taken from reference TRBV30 and TRBJ1-5, is SQTIHQWPATLVQPVGSPLSLECTVEGTSNPNLYWYRQAAGRGLQLLFYSVGIGQISSEVPQNLSASRPQDRQFILSSKKLLLSDSGFYLCAWSETGNQPQHFGDGTRLSIL.